Below, 18 T cell receptor beta chains from the same sample are listed, as sequenced in a study of shared clonotypes between healthy human individuals. Assay: immunoSEQ multiplex PCR; the TCRdb copy retains only in-frame clones and omits some. The sample shows 2.3 million or so clones, 85% to 95% of them seen only once. The sample was naive CD4+ T cells from PBMCs. Subset specified: CD45RA+ positively selected. The receptors were sampled from a young man in good health. Some clones in this sample may be carry-over from other donors' samples.

The chain employs TRBV11-1 and TRBJ1-6; 7 bases align to TRBD1. In germline, CDR1 is SGHAT, CDR2 FQDESV (reference sequence). The CDR3 is 14 amino acids. The ends lost 5 bases at V and 9 bases at J; junction bases unmatched: 7. CDR3 sequence reads: CASSVDRITSPLHF. The CDR3, as DNA: TGTGCCAGCAGCGTGGACAGGATTACTTCACCCCTCCACTTT.

This clone was seen once. Other DNA sequences of this sample code for an identical CDR3. The chain uses TRBV6-5 and TRBJ2-7; TRBD1 matches 9 bases. Losses at the gene ends were 4 bases for V and 4 bases for J; bases not matched to a gene: 8. Germline V gives CDR1 MNHEY, CDR2 SVGAGI. The CDR3 has 15 residues. The CDR3 protein is CASSSSGTGLYEQYF. Here the CDR3 DNA reads TGTGCCAGCAGTTCATCCGGGACAGGGTTGTACGAGCAGTACTTC.

V gene TRBV11-3 combines with J gene TRBJ2-3; D assignment may be TRBD1 or TRBD2 (5 bases each). The CDR3 spans 14 residues. Trimming took off 0 bases at V and 4 bases at J, with 8 bases between the two ends. The V gene's germline CDR1 is SGHNT and CDR2 YENEEA. CDR3 region: CASSLEGTADTQYF. In nucleotides, the CDR3 is TGTGCCAGCAGCTTAGAAGGGACCGCAGATACGCAGTATTTT.

The chain employs TRBV6-5 and TRBJ1-2; D gene unclear. Germline V gives CDR1 MNHEY, CDR2 SVGAGI. This CDR3 is 14 amino acids long. V lost 6 bases and J lost 1, with 12 bases in between. CDR3 sequence reads: CASRRTDYNYGYTF. The CDR3 coding sequence is TGTGCCAGCAGACGTACGGATTATAACTATGGCTACACCTTC.

This chain joins TRBV30 and TRBJ2-3, with 9 bases that match TRBD2. CDR3 length: 16 residues. Per germline, CDR1 GTSNPN and CDR2 SVGIG (reference sequence). V shed 1 base, J shed 3 bases, and the junction held 8 bases outside the gene matches. CDR3 in amino acids: CAWSGTLAGATDTQYF. The CDR3 DNA is TGTGCCTGGAGTGGAACTTTAGCGGGAGCAACAGATACGCAGTATTTT.

The V and J genes are TRBV10-3 and TRBJ1-2, with a tentative D call TRBD1 (5 bases). CDR3 size: 14 residues. Per germline, CDR1 ENHRY and CDR2 SYGVKD. The ends were cut back, 7 bases at V and 8 bases at J, with 20 bases in the middle. This chain's CDR3 is CAIIEQAGMGGYTF. CDR3 sequence (DNA): TGTGCCATCATCGAACAGGCCGGGATGGGCGGCTACACCTTC.

This chain links TRBV28 with TRBJ2-7; the match to TRBD2 covers 10 bases. This CDR3 comprises 15 residues. Germline CDR1 is MDHEN and CDR2 is SYDVKM. V lost 6 bases and J lost 2; bases outside the gene matches: 7. DNA of the CDR3: TGTGCCAGCAGGGCCGCTAGCGGGAGCCCCTACGAGCAGTACTTC. Protein sequence: CASRAASGSPYEQYF.

This clone was picked up a small number of times. This sample also contains other DNA sequences that code for the same CDR3. The gene calls are TRBV30 and TRBJ2-7; 7 nucleotides match TRBD1. Germline values: CDR1 GTSNPN, CDR2 SVGIG (reference sequence). The V gene end was trimmed by 3 bases and the J gene end by 0 bases; junction bases not matched to a gene: 2. The CDR3 is 13 amino acids. The CDR3 loop is CAWRGDSSYEQYF. The CDR3 bases are TGTGCCTGGAGGGGGGACAGCTCCTACGAGCAGTACTTC.

This clone was picked up one time. This chain uses TRBV2 with TRBJ1-3; D is perhaps TRBD1 (5 bases). Trimming cost V 4 bases and J 2 bases, with 15 bases left between them. CDR1 and CDR2 (germline): SNHLY, FYNNEI. The CDR3 is 16 residues long. CDR3 loop: CASSVQGNTPGNTIYF. CDR3 DNA: TGTGCCAGCAGTGTGCAGGGTAACACCCCTGGAAACACCATATATTTT.

CDR3 protein: CASSRDYSGEQYF. The CDR3 nucleotides are TGTGCCAGCAGCCGAGATTATAGCGGCGAGCAGTACTTC. This chain uses TRBV7-9 with TRBJ2-7; D perhaps matches TRBD2 (6 bases). Trimming removed 5 bases from V and 6 bases from J, with 14 bases in between. This CDR3 is built from 13 residues. Germline V CDR1 and CDR2: SEHNR, FQNEAQ (reference sequence).

This clone occurred once. The chain joins TRBV28 to TRBJ2-5, with TRBD2 identical over 10 bases. The junction had 12 bases not matched to a gene; V was cut back by 3 bases and J by 5 bases. The CDR3 consists of 17 residues. Germline lookup yields CDR1 MDHEN and CDR2 SYDVKM. CDR3 DNA sequence: TGTGCCAGCAGTTTTTTGGGTAGCGGGAGGCAGGAGGAGACCCAGTACTTC. Its protein product is CASSFLGSGRQEETQYF.

The chain joins TRBV6-5 to TRBJ2-1; D may correspond to TRBD1 or TRBD2 (5 bases each). The CDR3 is made up of 12 amino acids. Germline V gives CDR1 MNHEY, CDR2 SVGAGI. Trimming left V 8 bases short and J 2 bases short, with 7 bases between. This CDR3 is CASWDPYNEQFF. CDR3 DNA: TGTGCCAGCTGGGACCCCTACAATGAGCAGTTCTTC.

This chain connects TRBV19 to TRBJ2-7, with D perhaps TRBD1 (6 bases). V was shortened by 3 bases and J by 0 bases, with 12 bases between the two germline ends. CDR1 LNHDA and CDR2 SQIVND come from the germline V gene (reference sequence). The CDR3 loop spans 15 amino acids. CDR3 sequence reads: CASSMDRAYSYEQYF. CDR3 sequence (DNA): TGTGCCAGTAGTATGGACAGAGCCTACTCCTACGAGCAGTACTTC.

This clone was recorded a few times. The chain recombines TRBV30 with TRBJ1-1; no reliable D call. Trimming stripped 2 bases from V and 5 bases from J, with 18 bases between. Germline lookup yields CDR1 GTSNPN and CDR2 SVGIG (reference sequence). The CDR3 has 15 residues. In DNA form, the CDR3 reads TGTGCCTGGAGTCCTCCCCGTGGCATGGGGACTGAAGCTTTCTTT. Translation: CAWSPPRGMGTEAFF.

The chain uses TRBV6-1 and TRBJ1-5, with a weak D call TRBD1 (5 bases). V lost 4 bases and J lost 0, with 16 bases in between. The CDR3 is 17 amino acids. Germline-derived CDR1 and CDR2 are MNHNS and SASEGT. CDR3 loop: CASSGLGTDYSNQPQHF. The DNA of the CDR3 is TGTGCCAGCAGTGGCCTTGGGACCGATTATAGCAATCAGCCCCAGCATTTT.

The chain uses TRBV4-1 and TRBJ2-6; D is possibly TRBD2 (6 bases). CDR3 length: 16 amino acids. Per germline, CDR1 MGHRA and CDR2 YSYEKL. The ends were cut back, 3 bases at V and 2 bases at J, with 11 bases in the middle. The CDR3 nucleotides are TGCGCCAGCAGCCAGGGCGGGGCTACTGGGGCCAACGTCCTGACTTTC. Its protein is CASSQGGATGANVLTF.

The V gene is TRBV5-1, the J gene TRBJ2-5, with TRBD2 identical over 13 bases. Losses at the gene ends were 4 bases for V and 4 bases for J; bases not matched to a gene: 10. Germline CDR1 and CDR2: SGHRS and YFSETQ. The CDR3 spans 17 residues. The CDR3 sequence: CASSAGLAGDIGETQYF. CDR3 bases: TGCGCCAGCAGCGCCGGACTAGCGGGAGATATCGGAGAGACCCAGTACTTC.

The rearrangement uses TRBV6-6 and TRBJ2-1; D is perhaps TRBD1 or TRBD2 (5 bases each). Trimming stripped 6 bases from V and 4 bases from J, with 16 bases between. CDR3 size: 15 residues. The germline V gene has CDR1 MNHNY and CDR2 SVGAGI (reference sequence). Here the CDR3 DNA reads TGTGCCAGCAGGACTCCGGGGCCACTGTACAATGAGCAGTTCTTC. It specifies CASRTPGPLYNEQFF.